The rows below give T cell receptor beta chains drawn from one sample of a study of blood T cell repertoires in COVID-19. Data came from immunoSEQ multiplex PCR; TCRdb stores just in-frame clones and leaves some out. The sample consists of 200,000 to 250,000 clones, approximately 75% of them appearing once. What was sequenced was PBMCs or T cells enriched from blood (not recorded which). These receptors were collected from a middle-aged man who had recovered from COVID-19. CDR3s include the opening cysteine and the closing phenylalanine or tryptophan. A D gene is named only where the DNA matches it firmly. Clone size is stated in some rows and not others, as once, few, many or a class when expanded.

size | J | V | D | CDR3 | DNA
NA | TRBJ1-1 | TRBV27 | NA | CASSLRQNTEAFF | TGTGCCAGCAGTTTGAGGCAGAACACTGAAGCTTTCTTT
few | TRBJ2-2 | TRBV9 | NA | CASSVGSREIGELFF | TGTGCCAGCAGCGTCGGTTCCAGGGAAATCGGGGAGCTGTTTTTT
NA | TRBJ2-7 | TRBV5-6 | NA | CASSPRGLSPGPYEQYF | TGTGCCAGCAGCCCCCGCGGGCTATCGCCAGGACCGTACGAGCAGTACTTC
NA | TRBJ2-3 | TRBV2 | TRBD2 | CASSGLADTQYF | TGTGCCAGCAGCGGACTAGCAGATACGCAGTATTTT
few | TRBJ2-7 | TRBV5-1 | NA | CASSLGPGTGSYEQYF | TGCGCCAGCAGCTTGGGTCCAGGGACTGGGTCCTACGAGCAGTACTTC
NA | TRBJ2-2 | TRBV4-2 | NA | CASSQGLNTGELFF | TGTGCCAGCAGCCAAGGGCTCAACACCGGGGAGCTGTTTTTT
NA | TRBJ2-5 | TRBV11-2 | NA | CASSRRGGRGVETQYF | TGTGCCAGCAGCCGACGAGGAGGCAGGGGGGTAGAGACCCAGTACTTC
NA | TRBJ1-2 | TRBV9 | NA | CASSVPQGLFYGYTF | TGTGCCAGCAGCGTCCCTCAGGGGCTCTTCTATGGCTACACCTTC
NA | TRBJ2-5 | TRBV5-4 | NA | CASSFNSKETQYF | TGTGCCAGCAGCTTCAACAGCAAAGAGACCCAGTACTTC
NA | TRBJ1-3 | TRBV9 | NA | CASSLRDPSWDGSGNTIYF | TGTGCCAGCAGCCTGCGGGACCCCAGTTGGGATGGCTCTGGAAACACCATATATTTT
NA | TRBJ1-1 | TRBV6-4 | NA | CASSEHPNTEAFF | TGTGCCAGCAGTGAACACCCGAACACTGAAGCTTTCTTT
NA | TRBJ2-1 | TRBV12-5 | NA | CASGLALGGSYNEQFF | TGTGCTAGTGGTTTGGCACTGGGGGGATCCTACAATGAGCAGTTCTTC
NA | TRBJ1-2 | TRBV9 | NA | CASSVAQGWNYGYTF | TGTGCCAGCAGCGTAGCTCAGGGCTGGAACTATGGCTACACCTTC
NA | TRBJ1-4 | TRBV18 | NA | CASSPVVGQSTNEKLFF | TGTGCCAGCTCACCAGTCGTCGGACAGTCAACTAATGAAAAACTGTTTTTT
NA | TRBJ2-7 | TRBV5-5 | TRBD1 | CASSLDRGLEQYF | TGTGCCAGCAGCTTGGACAGGGGGCTTGAGCAGTACTTC
NA | TRBJ2-1 | TRBV19 | NA | CASSGSGGAGEQFF | TGTGCCAGTAGTGGGAGCGGTGGAGCGGGTGAGCAGTTCTTC
once | TRBJ1-2 | TRBV7-9 | NA | CASSGVSPSYGYTF | TGTGCCAGCAGCGGAGTCTCCCCGAGCTATGGCTACACCTTC
once | TRBJ2-4 | TRBV24-1 | NA | CATSAQGNIQYF | TGTGCCACCAGTGCCCAGGGAAACATTCAGTACTTC
NA | TRBJ1-3 | TRBV5-4 | TRBD1 | CASSLRQGAAGNTIYF | TGTGCCAGCAGCCTGAGACAGGGGGCGGCTGGAAACACCATATATTTT
NA | TRBJ2-1 | TRBV2 | NA | CASSETGGPYNEQFF | TGTGCCAGCAGTGAAACGGGGGGCCCTTACAATGAGCAGTTCTTC
NA | TRBJ2-3 | TRBV7-9 | TRBD2 | CASSFSGGGTDTQYF | TGTGCCAGCAGCTTTAGCGGGGGGGGCACAGATACGCAGTATTTT
NA | TRBJ2-7 | TRBV7-9 | TRBD1 | CASSRTGTGAYEQYF | TGTGCCAGCAGCCGAACCGGGACAGGAGCCTACGAGCAGTACTTC
NA | TRBJ1-2 | TRBV3-1/TRBV3-2 | TRBD1 | CASSPLDRGGGYTF | TGTGCCAGCAGCCCCCTGGACAGGGGAGGTGGCTACACCTTC
NA | TRBJ1-2 | TRBV12-3/TRBV12-4 | NA | CASSSVVDYGYTF | TGTGCCAGCAGTTCGGTAGTTGACTATGGCTACACCTTC
NA | TRBJ1-3 | TRBV19 | TRBD1 | CASSPGGLYGNTIYF | TGTGCCAGTAGTCCAGGGGGCTTATATGGAAACACCATATATTTT
NA | TRBJ2-3 | TRBV5-8 | NA | CASVNSPGTDTQYF | TGTGCCAGCGTGAATAGCCCCGGGACAGATACGCAGTATTTT
NA | TRBJ2-1 | TRBV28 | NA | CASSLWSGPYNEQFF | TGTGCCAGCAGTTTATGGTCAGGGCCTTACAATGAGCAGTTCTTC
many | TRBJ2-7 | TRBV4-2 | TRBD2 | CASSPILRGGPPGEQYF | TGTGCCAGCAGCCCGATCTTGCGGGGGGGTCCACCAGGCGAGCAGTACTTC
NA | TRBJ2-2 | TRBV5-6 | TRBD1 | CASSLPGQGGGGELFF | TGTGCCAGCAGCTTGCCGGGACAGGGAGGCGGCGGGGAGCTGTTTTTT
NA | TRBJ1-3 | TRBV9 | NA | CASSTRRRRGRNTIYF | TGTGCCAGCAGCACCCGACGCCGAAGAGGGCGAAACACCATATATTTT
NA | TRBJ1-1 | TRBV18 | NA | CASFYDSLNTEAFF | TGTGCCAGCTTCTACGACAGTCTGAACACTGAAGCTTTCTTT
few | TRBJ2-2 | TRBV3-1/TRBV3-2 | TRBD2 | CASSQDLGLAYTGELFF | TGTGCCAGCAGCCAAGATCTCGGACTAGCGTACACCGGGGAGCTGTTTTTT
NA | TRBJ2-7 | TRBV5-1 | TRBD2 | CASSSRDYSYEQYF | TGCGCCAGCAGCTCCCGGGACTACTCCTACGAGCAGTACTTC
NA | TRBJ2-2 | TRBV30 | NA | CAWTGLVGGNTGELFF | TGTGCCTGGACGGGACTCGTCGGGGGGAACACCGGGGAGCTGTTTTTT
NA | TRBJ1-2 | TRBV5-4 | NA | CASSARDRGGYGYTF | TGTGCCAGCAGCGCCCGGGATCGAGGAGGCTATGGCTACACCTTC
once | TRBJ1-5 | TRBV1 | NA | CTSIYPGNQPQHF | TGCACCAGCATCTACCCAGGGAATCAGCCCCAGCATTTT
NA | TRBJ1-3 | TRBV7-9 | TRBD1 | CASSTRTGVSSTIYF | TGTGCCAGCAGCACCCGGACAGGGGTGTCGTCCACCATATATTTT
NA | TRBJ2-2 | TRBV9 | NA | CASSVRGTANTGELFF | TGTGCCAGCAGCGTACGCGGGACAGCGAACACCGGGGAGCTGTTTTTT
NA | TRBJ1-2 | TRBV9 | NA | CASKERGGNGYTF | TGTGCCAGCAAAGAGAGAGGCGGGAATGGCTACACCTTC
NA | TRBJ1-3 | TRBV11-2 | NA | CASSRGGNTIYF | TGTGCCAGCAGCCGCGGGGGAAACACCATATATTTT
few | TRBJ1-1 | TRBV6-5 | NA | CASSYSAETLMAFF | TGTGCCAGCAGTTACTCGGCAGAAACATTGATGGCTTTCTTT
NA | TRBJ1-3 | TRBV19 | NA | CASGRGAFSGNTIYF | TGTGCCAGTGGCAGGGGCGCCTTCTCTGGAAACACCATATATTTT
NA | TRBJ1-1 | TRBV2 | NA | CASSEVPTGGPIF | TGTGCCAGCAGTGAAGTACCGACAGGAGGCCCAATCTTT
NA | TRBJ1-2 | TRBV29-1 | NA | CSSYRDSSNGYTF | TGCAGCTCATACAGGGATTCTAGTAATGGCTACACCTTC
few | TRBJ1-1 | TRBV5-1 | NA | CASSLGRGLLGGNTEAFF | TGCGCCAGCAGCTTGGGGCGAGGGTTACTGGGTGGGAACACTGAAGCTTTCTTT
NA | TRBJ1-3 | TRBV7-2 | NA | CASSMDIRSGNTIYF | TGTGCCAGCAGCATGGACATACGCTCTGGAAACACCATATATTTT
NA | TRBJ1-1 | TRBV5-1 | TRBD1 | CASSARQGGTEAFF | TGCGCCAGCAGCGCCCGACAGGGTGGAACTGAAGCTTTCTTT
NA | TRBJ1-4 | TRBV30 | NA | CAWAKQNNEKLFF | TGTGCCTGGGCCAAACAAAATAATGAAAAACTGTTTTTT
NA | TRBJ2-2 | TRBV19 | TRBD1 | CASSPFRGPGELFF | TGTGCCAGTAGTCCTTTCAGGGGGCCCGGGGAGCTGTTTTTT
NA | TRBJ1-1 | TRBV2 | NA | CASRGRGGNTEAFF | TGTGCCAGCAGGGGGAGAGGGGGGAACACTGAAGCTTTCTTT
NA | TRBJ2-7 | TRBV13 | TRBD1 | CASSLEGQGISYEQYF | TGTGCCAGCAGCCTAGAGGGACAGGGGATTTCCTACGAGCAGTACTTC
NA | TRBJ2-5 | TRBV4-2 | TRBD2 | CASSLGLGETQYF | TGTGCCAGCAGCCTCGGACTAGGAGAGACCCAGTACTTC
few | TRBJ2-5 | TRBV11-2 | NA | CASSFGAGEQETQYF | TGTGCCAGCAGCTTCGGTGCAGGCGAACAAGAGACCCAGTACTTC
NA | TRBJ1-1 | TRBV5-1 | NA | CASSLEHSYMNTEAFF | TGCGCCAGCAGCTTGGAGCACTCTTATATGAACACTGAAGCTTTCTTT
NA | TRBJ2-7 | TRBV6-5 | NA | CASSATGYEQYF | TGTGCCAGCAGCGCGACAGGCTACGAGCAGTACTTC
NA | TRBJ1-1 | TRBV5-5 | NA | CASSRPPGNPTEAFF | TGTGCCAGCAGCCGCCCTCCGGGTAACCCCACTGAAGCTTTCTTT
NA | TRBJ2-1 | TRBV29-1 | NA | CSVETEAVAYNEQFF | TGCAGCGTTGAAACCGAGGCAGTTGCCTACAATGAGCAGTTCTTC
NA | TRBJ2-7 | TRBV4-1 | NA | CASSPGPGISYEQYF | TGCGCCAGCAGCCCCGGACCGGGGATTTCGTACGAGCAGTACTTC
once | TRBJ2-3 | TRBV14 | TRBD2 | CASSHGLAGTDTQYF | TGTGCCAGCAGTCATGGACTAGCGGGGACAGATACGCAGTATTTT